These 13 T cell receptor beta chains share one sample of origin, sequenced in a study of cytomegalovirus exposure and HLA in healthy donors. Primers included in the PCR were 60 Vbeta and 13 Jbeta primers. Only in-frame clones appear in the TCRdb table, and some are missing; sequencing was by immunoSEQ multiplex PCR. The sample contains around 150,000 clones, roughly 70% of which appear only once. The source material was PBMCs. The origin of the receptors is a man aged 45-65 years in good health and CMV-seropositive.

The DNA for the CDR3 is TGTGCCAGCAGTGAAAACAGGGGGCGCTTTGAAAAACTGTTTTTT. Translated, it gives CASSENRGRFEKLFF. The V call is TRBV2, the J call TRBJ1-4, with TRBD1 matching over 9 bases. The CDR3 has 15 amino acids. Germline lookup yields CDR1 SNHLY and CDR2 FYNNEI. With V trimmed by 2 bases and J by 7 bases, 5 bases remained unmatched.

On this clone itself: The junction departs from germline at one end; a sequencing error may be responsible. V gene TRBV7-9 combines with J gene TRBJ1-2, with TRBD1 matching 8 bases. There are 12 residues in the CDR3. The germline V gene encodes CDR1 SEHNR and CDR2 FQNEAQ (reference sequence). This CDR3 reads CSSSPTGDGYTF. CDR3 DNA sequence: TGTTCCAGCAGCCCGACAGGGGACGGCTACACCTTC. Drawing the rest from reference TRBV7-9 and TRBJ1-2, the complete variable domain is DTGVSQNPRHKITKRGQNVTFRCDPISEHNRLYWYRQTLGQGPEFLTYFQNEAQLEKSRLLSDRFSAERPKGSFSTLEIQRTEQGDSAMYLCSSSPTGDGYTFGSGTRLTVV.

The CDR3 is CASLGTSGSTDTQYF. CDR3 DNA sequence: TGTGCCAGCTTAGGGACTAGCGGGAGCACAGATACGCAGTATTTT. The J gene is TRBJ2-3, the V gene TRBV2, with TRBD2 identical over 12 bases. CDR3 length equals 15 residues. Germline V gene data show CDR1 as SNHLY and CDR2 as FYNNEI. V was pared by 8 bases and J by 0 bases, with 3 bases of the junction left unmatched.

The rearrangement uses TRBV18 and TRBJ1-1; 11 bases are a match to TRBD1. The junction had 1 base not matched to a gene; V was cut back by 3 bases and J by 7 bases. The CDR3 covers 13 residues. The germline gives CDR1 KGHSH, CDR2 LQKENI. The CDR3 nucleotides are TGTGCCAGCTCACCGGACAGGGGGCTTGAAGCTTTCTTT. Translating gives CASSPDRGLEAFF. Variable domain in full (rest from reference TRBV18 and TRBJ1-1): NAGVMQNPRHLVRRRGQEARLRCSPMKGHSHVYWYRQLPEEGLKFMVYLQKENIIDESGMPKERFSAEFPKEGPSILRIQQVVRGDSAAYFCASSPDRGLEAFFGQGTRLTVV.

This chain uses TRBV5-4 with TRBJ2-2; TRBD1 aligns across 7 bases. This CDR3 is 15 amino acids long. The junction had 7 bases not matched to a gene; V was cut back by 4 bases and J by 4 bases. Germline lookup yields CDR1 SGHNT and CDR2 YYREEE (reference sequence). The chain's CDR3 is CASSQDREFTGELFF. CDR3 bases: TGTGCCAGCAGCCAAGACAGGGAGTTCACCGGGGAGCTGTTTTTT.

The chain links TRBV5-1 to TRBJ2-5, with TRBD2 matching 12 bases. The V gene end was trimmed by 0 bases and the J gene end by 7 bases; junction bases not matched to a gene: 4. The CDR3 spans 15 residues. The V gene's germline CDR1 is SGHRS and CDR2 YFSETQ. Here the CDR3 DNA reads TGCGCCAGCAGCTTGGTGACTAGCGGGGGTAGGACCCAGTACTTC. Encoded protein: CASSLVTSGGRTQYF.

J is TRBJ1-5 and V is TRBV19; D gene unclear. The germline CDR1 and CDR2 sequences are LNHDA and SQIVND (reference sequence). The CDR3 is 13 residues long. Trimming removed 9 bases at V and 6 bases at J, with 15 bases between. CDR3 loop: CASNQRGSQPQHF. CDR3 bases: TGTGCCAGCAATCAACGGGGTAGTCAGCCCCAGCATTTT.

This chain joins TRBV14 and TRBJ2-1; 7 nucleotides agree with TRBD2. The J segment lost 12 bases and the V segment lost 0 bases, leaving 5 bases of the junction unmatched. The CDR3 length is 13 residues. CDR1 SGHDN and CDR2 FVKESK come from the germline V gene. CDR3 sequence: CASSQDRTRGQFF. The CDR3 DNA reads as TGTGCCAGCAGCCAAGATCGGACTAGGGGGCAGTTCTTC.

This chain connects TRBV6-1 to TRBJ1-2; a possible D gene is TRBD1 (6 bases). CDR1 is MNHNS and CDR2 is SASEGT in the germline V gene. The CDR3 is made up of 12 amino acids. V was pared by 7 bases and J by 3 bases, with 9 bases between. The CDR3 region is CASTTGYYGYTF. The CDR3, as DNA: TGTGCCAGCACGACAGGCTACTATGGCTACACCTTC.

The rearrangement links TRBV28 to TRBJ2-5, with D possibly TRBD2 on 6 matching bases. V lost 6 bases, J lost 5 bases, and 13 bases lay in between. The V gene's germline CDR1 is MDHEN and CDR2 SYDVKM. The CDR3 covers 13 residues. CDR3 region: CASSTGGAETQYF. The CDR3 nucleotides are TGTGCCAGCAGCACCGGGGGTGCGGAGACCCAGTACTTC.

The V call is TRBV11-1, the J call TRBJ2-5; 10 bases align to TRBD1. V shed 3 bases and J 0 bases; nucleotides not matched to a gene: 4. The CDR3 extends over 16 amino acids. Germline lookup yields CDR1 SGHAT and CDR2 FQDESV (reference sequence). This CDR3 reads CASSFRTGGYQETQYF. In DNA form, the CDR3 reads TGTGCCAGCAGCTTCAGGACAGGGGGATACCAAGAGACCCAGTACTTC.

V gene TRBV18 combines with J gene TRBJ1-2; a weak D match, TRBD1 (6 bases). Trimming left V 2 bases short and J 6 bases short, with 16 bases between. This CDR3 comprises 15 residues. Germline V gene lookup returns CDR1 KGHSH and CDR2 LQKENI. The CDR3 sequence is CASSPSSGAQNGYTF. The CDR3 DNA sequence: TGTGCCAGCTCACCATCATCAGGGGCGCAAAATGGCTACACCTTC.

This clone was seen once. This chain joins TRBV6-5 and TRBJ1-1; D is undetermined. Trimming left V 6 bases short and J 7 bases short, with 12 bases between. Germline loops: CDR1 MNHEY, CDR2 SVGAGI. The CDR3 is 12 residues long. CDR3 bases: TGTGCCAGCAGCTACGGAGGCGGTGAAGCTTTCTTT. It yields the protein CASSYGGGEAFF.